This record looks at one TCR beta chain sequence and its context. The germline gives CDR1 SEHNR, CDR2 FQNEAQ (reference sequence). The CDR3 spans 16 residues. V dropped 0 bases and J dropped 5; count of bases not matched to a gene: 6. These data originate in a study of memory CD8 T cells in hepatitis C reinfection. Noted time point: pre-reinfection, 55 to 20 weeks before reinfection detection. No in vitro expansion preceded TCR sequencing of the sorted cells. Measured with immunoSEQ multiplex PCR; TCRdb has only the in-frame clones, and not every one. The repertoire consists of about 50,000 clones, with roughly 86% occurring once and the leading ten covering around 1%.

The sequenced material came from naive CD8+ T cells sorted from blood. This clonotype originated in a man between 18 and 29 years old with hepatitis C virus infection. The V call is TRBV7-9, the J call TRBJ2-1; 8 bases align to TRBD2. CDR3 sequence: CASSLADGGAHNEQFF. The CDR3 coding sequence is TGTGCCAGCAGCTTAGCCGACGGGGGGGCACACAATGAGCAGTTCTTC. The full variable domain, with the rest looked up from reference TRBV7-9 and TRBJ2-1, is DTGVSQNPRHKITKRGQNVTFRCDPISEHNRLYWYRQTLGQGPEFLTYFQNEAQLEKSRLLSDRFSAERPKGSFSTLEIQRTEQGDSAMYLCASSLADGGAHNEQFFGPGTRLTVL.